This is a list of T cell receptor beta chains from one sample in a study of CD8 T cells in ankylosing spondylitis. Each CDR3 protein is one row after TCRdb ran MiXCR on the 5' RACE reads. The sample includes 500,000 to 650,000 distinct CDR3 sequences, roughly 5.3% of them seen just once. The sequencing sample was made of blood, either unsorted or a sorted T cell fraction (not recorded which). All receptors come from a male donor with ankylosing spondylitis. Each CDR3 is given with its conserved first and last residue. A D gene is named only where the DNA matches it firmly. Clone size, where shown, is once, few, many, or a class for clones that have expanded.

abundance,d_gene,j_gene,v_gene,CDR3aa,CDR3nt
many,.,TRBJ1-1,TRBV4-1,CASSQMKGEGTEAFF,TGCGCCAGCAGCCAAATGAAAGGCGAGGGCACTGAAGCTTTCTTT
many,.,TRBJ1-1,TRBV20-1,CSARDPGEGWTEAFF,TGCAGTGCTAGAGACCCCGGGGAGGGATGGACTGAAGCTTTCTTT
many,.,TRBJ1-1,TRBV5-6,CASGDGRGDTEAFF,TGTGCCAGCGGCGACGGGAGGGGGGACACTGAAGCTTTCTTT
many,.,TRBJ2-2,TRBV5-1,CASSLGTSTNTGELFF,TGCGCCAGCAGCTTGGGGACCAGCACTAACACCGGGGAGCTGTTTTTT
many,.,TRBJ2-7,TRBV4-3,CASSQDTDSYEQYF,TGCGCCAGCAGCCAAGATACAGACTCCTACGAGCAGTACTTC
many,.,TRBJ1-1,TRBV9,CASSVEPGADTEAFF,TGTGCCAGCAGCGTAGAACCTGGGGCAGACACTGAAGCTTTCTTT
many,TRBD1,TRBJ1-1,TRBV20-1,CSATPGQGALGTEAFF,TGCAGTGCTACGCCAGGACAGGGGGCCCTAGGCACTGAAGCTTTCTTT
.,.,TRBJ1-4,TRBV5-1,CASSLGRDGKLFF,TGCGCCAGCAGCTTGGGCAGGGATGGAAAACTGTTTTTT
many,TRBD1,TRBJ1-5,TRBV6-5,CASSSIRDRVQPQHF,TGTGCCAGCAGTTCGATAAGGGACAGGGTTCAGCCCCAGCATTTT
few,.,TRBJ2-3,TRBV20-1,CSARIGDPSLPTDTQYF,TGCAGTGCTAGGATAGGGGATCCGTCTTTACCGACAGATACGCAGTATTTT
few,.,TRBJ2-3,TRBV20-1,CSARGGPWSTDTQYF,TGCAGTGCTAGGGGGGGGCCTTGGAGCACAGATACGCAGTATTTT
many,.,TRBJ2-5,TRBV20-1,CSEARTYQETQYF,TGCAGTGAGGCCAGGACATATCAAGAGACCCAGTACTTC
many,.,TRBJ1-2,TRBV20-1,CSARDPGGTNYGYTF,TGCAGTGCTAGAGATCCCGGCGGAACTAACTATGGCTACACCTTC
many,TRBD1,TRBJ1-4,TRBV9,CASSVGTGEKLFF,TGTGCCAGCAGCGTAGGGACAGGGGAAAAACTGTTTTTT
many,.,TRBJ2-7,TRBV6-1,CASIAVGSYEQYF,TGTGCCAGCATTGCAGTGGGGAGCTACGAGCAGTACTTC
many,.,TRBJ2-7,TRBV29-1,CSAGTPAYEQYF,TGCAGCGCCGGGACGCCAGCCTACGAGCAGTACTTC
many,.,TRBJ1-4,TRBV5-1,CASSTTGPANEKLFF,TGCGCCAGCAGCACTACAGGCCCAGCTAATGAAAAACTGTTTTTT
many,.,TRBJ2-1,TRBV7-9,CASSLDPVRNEQFF,TGTGCCAGCAGCTTAGATCCCGTCCGCAATGAGCAGTTCTTC
many,.,TRBJ2-3,TRBV9,CASSGTRGDTQYF,TGTGCCAGCAGCGGGACAAGGGGGGATACGCAGTATTTT
many,.,TRBJ2-1,TRBV10-3,CAIRRGPDEQFF,TGTGCCATTCGGAGGGGGCCCGATGAGCAGTTCTTC
many,TRBD1,TRBJ2-7,TRBV9,CASSPISGTGVNPYEQYF,TGTGCCAGCAGCCCAATCTCCGGGACAGGGGTTAACCCCTACGAGCAGTACTTC
many,TRBD2,TRBJ2-3,TRBV20-1,CSARDPPILAGYADTQYF,TGCAGTGCTAGAGACCCGCCGATACTAGCGGGTTATGCAGATACGCAGTATTTT
many,.,TRBJ1-2,TRBV29-1,CSVGPQFSRRGYTF,TGCAGCGTGGGCCCTCAGTTTTCCCGCCGAGGCTACACCTTC
many,.,TRBJ1-2,TRBV12-3/TRBV12-4,CASSLDPTGRMGYTF,TGTGCCAGCAGTTTAGATCCTACAGGGAGGATGGGCTACACCTTC
many,.,TRBJ2-1,TRBV21-1,CASTKRVWDEQFF,TGTGCCAGCACCAAGAGAGTATGGGATGAGCAGTTCTTC
few,TRBD2,TRBJ2-7,TRBV5-1,CASSPRLAGGGEQYF,TGCGCCAGCAGCCCTCGACTAGCGGGGGGAGGCGAGCAGTACTTC
.,TRBD2,TRBJ2-3,TRBV20-1,CSVPLAGGLNTQYF,TGCAGTGTCCCACTAGCGGGAGGTCTTAATACGCAGTATTTT
many,TRBD2,TRBJ2-3,TRBV10-3,CAISDGQGLADRMQYF,TGTGCCATCAGTGATGGGCAGGGACTAGCGGATAGGATGCAGTATTTT
many,TRBD1,TRBJ2-1,TRBV24-1,CATSPGQGRLNEQFF,TGTGCCACCAGCCCCGGACAGGGAAGACTCAATGAGCAGTTCTTC
many,.,TRBJ2-2,TRBV9,CASSVGVGSVPNTGELFF,TGTGCCAGCAGCGTAGGGGTAGGGTCCGTACCGAACACCGGGGAGCTGTTTTTT
.,TRBD2,TRBJ2-1,TRBV5-1,CASSITSVSYNEQFF,TGCGCCAGCAGCATCACTAGCGTCTCCTACAATGAGCAGTTCTTC
many,.,TRBJ1-5,TRBV10-3,CATQGRPNQPQHF,TGTGCCACCCAGGGACGGCCGAATCAGCCCCAGCATTTT
few,TRBD2,TRBJ2-3,TRBV4-1,CASSLTPGLAARSTDTQYF,TGCGCCAGCAGCCTGACCCCGGGACTAGCGGCACGTAGCACAGATACGCAGTATTTT
many,.,TRBJ1-4,TRBV29-1,CSVEDRRQAEKLFF,TGCAGCGTTGAAGATCGGAGACAGGCTGAAAAACTGTTTTTT
few,.,TRBJ2-1,TRBV24-1,CATSRSRDTFEQFF,TGTGCCACCAGTCGGTCCAGGGATACTTTTGAGCAGTTCTTC
.,TRBD2,TRBJ2-2,TRBV20-1,CSANSGRADTGELFF,TGCAGTGCCAATAGCGGGAGGGCCGACACCGGGGAGCTGTTTTTT
few,.,TRBJ2-1,TRBV24-1,CATSDWTKEQFF,TGTGCCACCAGTGATTGGACAAAAGAGCAGTTCTTC
.,TRBD1,TRBJ2-6,TRBV3-1,CASSPPRGTGGSGANVLTF,TGTGCCAGCAGCCCCCCGCGCGGGACAGGGGGGTCTGGGGCCAACGTCCTGACTTTC
many,.,TRBJ2-3,TRBV12-3/TRBV12-4,CASSLAYEDTQYF,TGTGCCAGCAGTTTAGCGTATGAAGATACGCAGTATTTT
many,.,TRBJ1-5,TRBV12-3/TRBV12-4,CASSSGEFNQPQHF,TGTGCCAGCAGTTCGGGGGAGTTCAATCAGCCCCAGCATTTT
many,TRBD1,TRBJ1-2,TRBV7-2,CASSLPGQGIGYGYTF,TGTGCCAGCAGCTTACCCGGACAGGGCATAGGGTATGGCTACACCTTC
many,TRBD2,TRBJ2-1,TRBV5-1,CASSVPGLADEQFF,TGCGCCAGCTCCGTACCGGGACTAGCGGATGAGCAGTTCTTC
many,.,TRBJ2-1,TRBV5-5,CASSPTRGGWYNEQFF,TGTGCCAGCAGCCCGACCCGAGGGGGGTGGTACAATGAGCAGTTCTTC
many,.,TRBJ2-3,TRBV6-5,CASSYLTPSRGTDTQYF,TGTGCCAGCAGTTACCTGACGCCAAGCCGGGGGACAGATACGCAGTATTTT
many,.,TRBJ1-1,TRBV5-5,CASSAPAREFAEAFF,TGTGCCAGCAGCGCGCCGGCCAGGGAGTTCGCTGAAGCTTTCTTT
many,TRBD1,TRBJ1-1,TRBV20-1,CSARESRTGVTEAFF,TGCAGTGCTAGGGAATCCAGGACAGGGGTAACTGAAGCTTTCTTT
many,TRBD2,TRBJ2-1,TRBV6-5,CASSYSRGPGGEQFF,TGTGCCAGCAGTTACTCTAGAGGCCCGGGGGGTGAGCAGTTCTTC
.,.,TRBJ1-1,TRBV2,CASTRAVGTEAFF,TGTGCCAGCACTAGGGCTGTCGGGACTGAAGCTTTCTTT
.,TRBD2,TRBJ2-5,TRBV5-1,CASSYGLAGGETQYF,TGCGCCAGCAGCTACGGACTAGCGGGAGGGGAGACCCAGTACTTC
many,TRBD1,TRBJ1-1,TRBV12-3/TRBV12-4,CASSLLGQGDAFF,TGTGCCAGCAGTCTTCTTGGACAGGGCGACGCTTTCTTT
once,.,TRBJ1-1,TRBV6-1,CASTVSRANTEAFF,TGTGCCAGCACTGTGTCCAGGGCGAACACTGAAGCTTTCTTT
many,.,TRBJ2-3,TRBV4-3,CASSQVGRDTQYF,TGCGCCAGCAGCCAAGTGGGCCGAGATACGCAGTATTTT
.,TRBD2,TRBJ2-5,TRBV6-2/TRBV6-3,CASSLGWLAGGYGTQYF,TGTGCCAGCAGCCTCGGATGGCTAGCGGGGGGATACGGGACCCAGTACTTC
many,.,TRBJ2-1,TRBV9,CASSVVGGEQFF,TGTGCCAGCAGCGTAGTAGGGGGTGAGCAGTTCTTC
.,TRBD1,TRBJ2-1,TRBV7-2,CASSLRRDRGNEQFF,TGTGCCAGCAGCTTACGCCGGGACAGGGGCAATGAGCAGTTCTTC